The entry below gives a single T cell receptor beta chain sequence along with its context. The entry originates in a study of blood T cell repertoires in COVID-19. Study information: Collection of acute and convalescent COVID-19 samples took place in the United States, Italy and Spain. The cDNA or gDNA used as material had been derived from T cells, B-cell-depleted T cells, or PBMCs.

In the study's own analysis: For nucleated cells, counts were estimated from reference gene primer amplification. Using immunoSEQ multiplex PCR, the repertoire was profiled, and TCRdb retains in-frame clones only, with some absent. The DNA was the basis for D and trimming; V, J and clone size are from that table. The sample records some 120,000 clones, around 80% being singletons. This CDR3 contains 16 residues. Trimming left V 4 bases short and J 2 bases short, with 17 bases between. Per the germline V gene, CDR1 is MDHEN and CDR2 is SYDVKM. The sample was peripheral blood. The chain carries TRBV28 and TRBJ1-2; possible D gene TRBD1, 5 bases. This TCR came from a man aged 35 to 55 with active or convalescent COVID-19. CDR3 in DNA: TGTGCCAGCAGTTCCCCCCAGGAGGGGCTGAACTATGGCTACACCTTC. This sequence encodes CASSSPQEGLNYGYTF.